This record covers a single TCR beta chain. Individuals drawn from 24 US areas were roughly 18 to 95 years old. This sample is part of a study of blood T cell repertoires in COVID-19. The assay was immunoSEQ multiplex PCR, and TCRdb's table has in-frame clones only and misses some. This table holds 350,000 to 400,000 clones, 88% found once. This CDR3 is built from 13 residues. J gave up 7 bases and V 8 bases, and 11 bases lay outside the gene matches. Per germline, CDR1 SEHNR and CDR2 FQNEAQ (reference sequence). The sample was PBMCs or T cells enriched from blood (not recorded which). The V call is TRBV7-9, the J call TRBJ2-7; 7 bases line up with TRBD2. This clonotype originated in a woman aged 25 to 39 with acute COVID-19. The CDR3: CASGATGGSEQYF. CDR3 bases: TGTGCCAGCGGCGCCACGGGGGGTAGTGAGCAGTACTTC.